One TCR beta chain is described in this entry. Its target is not known. This sample is part of a study of cytomegalovirus exposure and HLA in healthy donors. Overall study results and limits: An assumption of roughly uniform sequencing depth across donors underlay the presence/absence analyses. TCR beta chain V- and J-gene trimming was linked, in a later analysis, to a missense variant in DCLRE1C.

The PCR ran on 60 Vbeta and 13 Jbeta primers. Measured with immunoSEQ multiplex PCR; TCRdb has only the in-frame clones, and not every one. Here the sample spans around 230,000 clones, about 80% being singletons. Per germline, CDR1 SGHRS and CDR2 YFSETQ. The CDR3 covers 14 residues. Between the trimmed V and J ends, which lost 3 bases and 8 bases, there was a span of 17 bases. This chain connects TRBV5-1 to TRBJ1-1, with D perhaps matching TRBD1 (6 bases). Material: PBMCs. The TCR sequence derives from a male donor in good health and CMV-seronegative. CDR3 loop: CASSSSPGAPEAFF. In nucleotides, the CDR3 is TGCGCCAGCAGCTCTTCCCCAGGGGCCCCGGAAGCTTTCTTT.